The text below deals with one T cell receptor (beta chain). The target antigen is unknown. The sample belongs to a study of T cell responses to AZD1222 COVID-19 vaccine. CDR1 and CDR2 (germline): SGHVS, FQNEAQ. This CDR3 region has 16 residues. V gave up 1 base and J gave up 4 bases, with 14 bases separating them. Method: immunoSEQ multiplex PCR; TCRdb's copy keeps in-frame clones and lacks some. The sample shows 100,000 to 110,000 clones, approximately 90% of them seen only once. Study conclusions and caveats: Only 5 to 7 individuals given AZD1222 were seropositive at baseline.

This specimen was peripheral blood, taken on day 0 of AZD1222 vaccination. This sequence joins TRBV7-8 and TRBJ1-5; D remains unclear. This clonotype was obtained from an adult in good health. Here the CDR3 DNA reads TGTGCCAGCAGCTTAGGTAAAAAAACTTCGAATCAGCCCCAGCATTTT. Protein sequence: CASSLGKKTSNQPQHF.